Reported below is one T cell receptor (beta chain). Alongside a J-beta primer mix, a sample-barcoded 5' primer served in a second PCR lasting 7 to 11 cycles. MiXCR, applied by TCRdb to the 5' RACE reads, yields one record per CDR3 protein. The profile shows hundreds of thousands of distinct CDR3 sequences, roughly two fifths of them singletons. This specimen comes from a study of blood T cells in healthy people across ages. This CDR3 contains 16 residues. The V gene end was trimmed by 7 bases and the J gene end by 5 bases; junction bases not matched to a gene: 16. Germline values: CDR1 DFQATT, CDR2 SNEGSKA (reference sequence).

The chain links TRBV20-1 to TRBJ2-5, with 10 bases lining up with TRBD2. Sequencing was carried out using blood. The clonotype comes from a man older than 75 in good health. Written as DNA, the CDR3 is TGCAGTGTCCCCATGAGAAGCGGGGGGGCCGGGGAGACCCAGTACTTC. This encodes CSVPMRSGGAGETQYF.